This T cell receptor (beta chain) stems from a study of PD-1 blockade in mismatch repair-deficient tumors. About this clone: Its target is unknown.

The table came from immunoSEQ multiplex PCR; TCRdb's copy has only in-frame clones and leaves some out. This sample carries about 63,000 clones, more than 70% of them seen once, and the ten largest clones take approximately 15%. The CDR3 runs to 13 residues. Trimming removed 2 bases from V and 1 base from J, with 6 bases in between. CDR1 and CDR2 (germline): MNHEY, SMNVEV (reference sequence). Overall study results and limits: Tumor-resident clones, often absent from pretreatment blood, expanded after pembrolizumab and then contracted.

J is TRBJ2-7 and V is TRBV27; D is unclear. Sequenced here: peripheral blood, sampled 52 weeks after starting pembrolizumab. This TCR was sampled from an adult with mismatch repair-deficient cancer. The CDR3 reads CASSLGGSYEQYF. CDR3 DNA: TGTGCCAGCAGTTTAGGCGGTTCCTACGAGCAGTACTTC.